The entry that follows covers one TCR beta chain sequence. Ten or more counts support this clonotype. What antigen it recognizes has not been identified. No base quality values were provided; no much bigger clone lies one nucleotide off. Cut back by 0 bases and 4 bases, the V and J ends lie 24 bases apart. The CDR3 runs 20 residues from the cysteine to the phenylalanine. Only the CDR3 DNA stays, 60 bases, in frame from base 1. The germline V gene yields MNHNS for CDR1 and SASEGT for CDR2. TCR beta CDR3 regions were amplified from RNA transcripts. The first round of RT-PCR for the TCR CDR3 was performed with the HTBI primer set and the Qiagen OneStep RT-PCR kit. A second multiplex PCR round built the libraries, followed by size selection and purification. Libraries were sequenced paired-end with 100 bp reads on an Illumina HiSeq2000. In the paper's pipeline: SOAPnuke was used to process the raw data, throwing out any read that contained adapters or uncalled bases, had a mean Phred below 15, or lacked an exact constant-primer or identifier match. High-quality paired reads were merged with COPE v1.2.5, and unique nucleotide sequences were defined as clonotypes. MiTCR v1.1 was used to align clonotypes to the IMGT TRBV, TRBD and TRBJ reference segments. Analysis was restricted to V-J combinations with a frequency above 0.0001, which covered 98% to 99.2% of repertoires. A TCS score was defined as the ratio of F50 (clonal expansion) to E x V (chaos), with BLOSUM62-based TCRdist applied between CDR3 peptides within each V-J. Welch's t-statistics and random forest reduced roughly 530 V-J features to some 14, which were used in a naive Bayes classifier (R e1071). Through fastp at Q25 and MiXCR, TCRdb rebuilt clones from the public reads, retaining in-frame beta chains. When rows share a CDR3 protein, they turn into one entry using the most common DNA and genes. TCRdb, rather than the study authors, made the V and J calls. In all, the sample holds some 560,000 distinct CDR3 sequences, and around a sixth of those were seen once. The ten largest clones take up under 8% of the sample.

Stable Graves' hyperthyroidism was defined as the absence of progression to ophthalmopathy over 18 months of follow-up. Hyperthyroidism patients were newly diagnosed, had a disease duration of under 2 months, and were aged 18 to 65 years. Exclusion was applied to patients with uncontrolled infections, other autoimmune diseases, pregnancy or lactation. Diagnoses were based on clinical symptoms, serum thyroxine and TRAb, thyroid ultrasound and orbital computed tomography. PBMCs were isolated from about 9.1 ml of fresh peripheral blood by Ficoll-Paque density gradient centrifugation. Total RNA was extracted using Trizol reagent, and RNA quality was assessed on an Agilent 2100 Bioanalyzer. The data belong to a study of T cells in Graves' hyperthyroidism and ophthalmopathy (dated by TCRdb to the late 2010s). About the investigation overall: Peripheral blood was collected at initial diagnosis, before any treatment. A discovery cohort of about 95 patients, 43 with Graves' ophthalmopathy and 55 to 60 with stable Graves' hyperthyroidism, was used to find distinguishing TCR V-J signatures. Whether ophthalmopathy could be predicted prospectively was tested in an independent validation cohort made up of approximately 19 hyperthyroidism patients plus 17 patients who later progressed to ophthalmopathy. The 95 to 100 discovery patients were randomly divided into training and test sets at a 7:3 ratio. The study also compared thyroid tissue and blood T-cell repertoires from roughly six Graves' hyperthyroidism patients. Once sampling was done, hyperthyroidism patients were given methimazole at a starting dose of 30 mg daily, whereas ophthalmopathy patients were given high-dose intravenous methylprednisolone. The paper describes TCR Vbeta CDR3 sequencing of 130 to 150 peripheral blood samples, made up of 43 ophthalmopathy patients, 70 to 75 hyperthyroidism patients and approximately 17 progressor patients.

Overall study results and their limits: In validation, the model predicted progression to ophthalmopathy a median of around six months before onset, with roughly 71% sensitivity and roughly 79% specificity. Most expanded thyroid clonotypes (frequency above 0.001) were also found in blood, which suggests that blood repertoires may mirror thyroid immune responses. In cross-validation, a model built on a 13 V-J signature told ophthalmopathy apart from stable hyperthyroidism with approximately 90% sensitivity and 81% to 82% specificity, and in testing the same model reached 80%/75%. No statistical method was used to set the sample size in advance, and investigators knew the group allocation.

This clonotype was sampled from a woman aged 25 to 39 with Graves' hyperthyroidism. The chain links TRBV6-1 with TRBJ2-2; a tentative D match to TRBD2 spans 5 bases. The specimen sequenced was blood. CDR3 reads: CASSEAASRLPARGTGELFF. The nucleotides are TGTGCCAGCAGTGAAGCGGCTAGCCGCCTTCCGGCCCGAGGCACCGGGGAGCTGTTTTTT.